Presented here are 5 T cell receptor beta chains from one specimen sequenced in a study of blood T cell repertoires in COVID-19. The method was immunoSEQ multiplex PCR; TCRdb's version includes in-frame clones alone and lacks a portion of them. The table records over 150,000 clones, 80% to 90% of them present only once. Specimen: peripheral blood. These receptors originate from a man aged 40-49 years with acute or convalescent COVID-19.

This clone was counted only a few times. The V call is TRBV7-6, the J call TRBJ1-1; 10 bases align to TRBD1. The junction had 4 bases not matched to a gene; V was cut back by 0 bases and J by 6 bases. This CDR3 contains 15 residues. The V gene's germline CDR1 is SGHVS and CDR2 FNYEAQ. The CDR3 nucleotides read TGTGCCAGCAGCTTAGCGACAGGGGGCTCCGCTGAAGCTTTCTTT. Residues: CASSLATGGSAEAFF.

This chain connects TRBV27 to TRBJ1-4; TRBD1 agrees at 7 bases. CDR1 MNHEY and CDR2 SMNVEV come from the germline V gene (reference sequence). The junction had 2 bases not matched to a gene; V was cut back by 5 bases and J by 5 bases. The CDR3 is 13 amino acids. The CDR3 nucleotides read TGTGCCAGCAGTGAGACAGGGAATGAAAAACTGTTTTTT. Protein sequence: CASSETGNEKLFF.

V is TRBV6-5 and J is TRBJ1-1, with D unclear. CDR3 length: 11 residues. Looked up from germline, CDR1 is MNHEY and CDR2 is SVGAGI. The germline V and J ends were trimmed by 6 bases and 1 base, with 3 bases remaining between them. CDR3 protein: CASRRNTEAFF. CDR3 nucleotides: TGTGCCAGCAGGAGGAACACTGAAGCTTTCTTT.

This clone occurred a few times. This chain connects TRBV5-4 to TRBJ2-1; weak D call: TRBD1 (5 bases). Trimming pared 0 bases from V and 5 bases from J, leaving 12 bases between. This CDR3 contains 15 residues. Germline V CDR1 and CDR2: SGHNT, YYREEE (reference sequence). For the CDR3, the DNA is TGTGCCAGCAGCTTGGATCCGACAGCACACAATGAGCAGTTCTTC. It translates to CASSLDPTAHNEQFF.

The gene calls are TRBV12-5 and TRBJ1-2, with 7 positions matching TRBD1. Germline V gene data show CDR1 as LGHNT and CDR2 as FRNRAP. The trim removed 7 bases at V and 8 bases at J, leaving 10 bases unmatched. This CDR3 contains 13 residues. CDR3: CASVGGWGRGYTF. The CDR3 coding sequence is TGTGCTAGTGTAGGGGGCTGGGGGCGAGGCTACACCTTC.